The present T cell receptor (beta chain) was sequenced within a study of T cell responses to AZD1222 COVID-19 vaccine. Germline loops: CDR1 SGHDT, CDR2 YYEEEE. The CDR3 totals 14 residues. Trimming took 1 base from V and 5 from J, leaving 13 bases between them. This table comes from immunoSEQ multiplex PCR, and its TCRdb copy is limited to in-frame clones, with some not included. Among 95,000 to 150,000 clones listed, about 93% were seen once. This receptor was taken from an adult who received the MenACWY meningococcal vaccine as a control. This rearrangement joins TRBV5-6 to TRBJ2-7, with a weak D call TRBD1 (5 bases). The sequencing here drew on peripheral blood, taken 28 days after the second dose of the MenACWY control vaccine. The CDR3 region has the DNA TGTGCCAGCAGCTTGTTCCAGGGATCGGACGAGCAGTACTTC. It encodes CASSLFQGSDEQYF.